This T cell receptor (beta chain) was sequenced for a study of blood T cell repertoires in COVID-19. Study as a whole: The United States, Italy and Spain provided the acute and convalescent COVID-19 samples. From T cells, B-cell-depleted T cells, or PBMCs came the material, which was cDNA or gDNA.

Per the study methods: Estimated nucleated cell counts came from reference gene primer amplification. The protocol was immunoSEQ multiplex PCR, while the TCRdb copy is restricted to in-frame clones and leaves out a portion. V and J calls and clone size come straight from that table; D and trimming were deduced from the DNA. This sample yields roughly 200,000 clones, of which 83% are seen a single time; roughly 1.3% belongs to the top ten. The TCR sequence derives from a woman aged 25-40 years with COVID-19, enrolled during active disease. The sample was peripheral blood.

CDR3 coding DNA: TGCGCCAGCAGCTTGGCATCCGGGGTGCAAGGCTACACCTTC. This codes for CASSLASGVQGYTF. V is TRBV5-1 and J is TRBJ1-2; D is undetermined. The CDR3 runs to 14 residues. Germline assignment: CDR1 SGHRS and CDR2 YFSETQ. Trimming stripped 0 bases from V and 8 bases from J, with 14 bases between.